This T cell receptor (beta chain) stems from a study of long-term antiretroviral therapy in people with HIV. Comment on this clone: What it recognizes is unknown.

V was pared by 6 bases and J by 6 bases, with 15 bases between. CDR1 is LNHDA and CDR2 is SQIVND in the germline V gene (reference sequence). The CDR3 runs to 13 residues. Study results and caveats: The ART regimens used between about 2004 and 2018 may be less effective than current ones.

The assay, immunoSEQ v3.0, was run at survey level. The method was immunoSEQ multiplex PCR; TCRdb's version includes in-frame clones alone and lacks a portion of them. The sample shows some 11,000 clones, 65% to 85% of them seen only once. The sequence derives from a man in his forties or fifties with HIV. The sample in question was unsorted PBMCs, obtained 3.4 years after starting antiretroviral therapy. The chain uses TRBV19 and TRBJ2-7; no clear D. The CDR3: CASSPPTRPEQYF. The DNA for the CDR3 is TGTGCCAGTAGCCCCCCGACCAGGCCCGAGCAGTACTTC.